The following is a T cell receptor beta chain sequence with its context. This record comes from a study of blood T cells in healthy people across ages. The CDR3 length is 16 residues. Trimming took 4 bases from V and 1 from J; bases not matched to a gene: 8. Germline loops: CDR1 SGHTA, CDR2 FQGTGA. A second PCR, run for roughly 6 to 11 cycles, used a sample-barcoded 5' primer plus a J-beta primer mix. Every sample returned 2.5 million or more CDR3-containing paired-end reads. TCRdb independently ran MiXCR on the 5' RACE reads; one entry per CDR3 protein. The profile covers some 670,000 distinct CDR3 sequences, with more than 45% appearing a single time and 13% taken by the ten largest.

What was sequenced was blood. This receptor was taken from a woman aged 80 or over in good health. The J gene is TRBJ2-5, the V gene TRBV7-3, with 8 bases matching TRBD2. CDR3 DNA: TGTGCCAGCAGCTCCGGGGGGGCCGCGATCCAAGAGACCCAGTACTTC. Its protein is CASSSGGAAIQETQYF.